This TCR beta chain was profiled in a study of response to subunit inactivated influenza vaccine. Findings and limits, study-wide: The authors offered the suggestion that each seasonal influenza vaccination recruits few new T cells.

This clonotype was detected a few times. Its antigen is not known. The CDR3 is 17 residues long. V lost 1 base to trimming and J lost 3 bases, with 18 bases between them. TCRdb recomputed calls from the RT-PCR reads with MiXCR, one row per CDR3 protein. Counted here are a few hundred thousand distinct CDR3 sequences, 20% to 25% occurring once; the ten biggest clones make up 10%. The rearrangement joins TRBV23-1 to TRBJ1-1; TRBD1 might be the D (6 bases). TRBV23-1 is treated as an ORF (open reading frame) with a function not yet certain. Sequenced material: PBMCs from blood, taken less than 22 months after vaccination. This clonotype originated in a man between 50 and 69 years old who received an inactivated influenza vaccine. This chain's CDR3 is CASSQYVGGDAHTEAFF. CDR3 DNA: TGCGCCAGCAGTCAATATGTCGGGGGCGATGCGCACACTGAAGCTTTCTTT.